The clone carrying this TCR beta chain has just one count. Its antigen is currently unknown. This CDR3 spans 13 amino acids. Germline V gives CDR1 SQVTM, CDR2 ANQGSEA. Between the trimmed V and J ends, which lost 7 bases and 7 bases, there was a span of 17 bases. These data belong to a study of cytomegalovirus exposure and HLA in healthy donors. Study-wide findings and caveats: Sequencing depth across donors, presence/absence analyses assumed, was roughly uniform. Several of the most significant clusters appeared linked to common viral pathogens, based on a later analysis. Some V segments could not be told apart, so they were left out, TRBV6-2 and TRBV6-3 among them. Relative to the approximately 680-donor mean, N-insertions were reportedly fewer in an Asian-associated ancestry cluster in a later analysis.

PCR involved 60 Vbeta and 13 Jbeta primers. Using immunoSEQ multiplex PCR, the repertoire was profiled, and TCRdb retains in-frame clones only, with some absent. The sample includes 76,000 or so clones, approximately 79% of them seen just once. The receptor's source is a young man in good health and CMV-seronegative. Input material: PBMCs. The rearrangement uses TRBV29-1 and TRBJ2-1; the D gene is possibly TRBD2 (6 bases). Written as DNA, the CDR3 is TGCAGCGCCCTACGGGCGGGGAGGAATGAGCAGTTCTTC. It is translated as CSALRAGRNEQFF.